These T cell receptor beta chains were read from a single sample in a study of PD-L1 blockade in urothelial cancer. The data were produced by immunoSEQ multiplex PCR, yet TCRdb's version contains in-frame clones alone and is incomplete. The sample holds approximately 38,000 clones; about 86% are singletons and the top ten take roughly a quarter. The sample in question was PBMCs, obtained around atezolizumab (anti-PD-L1) treatment. The receptors were gathered from a man aged 60-69 years with urothelial cancer. CDR3s include the opening cysteine and the closing phenylalanine or tryptophan. D genes are given only for firm matches. Only part of the rows carry a size: once, few, many, or a class if the clone is expanded.

clone_size: NA
d_call: NA
v_call: TRBV30
j_call: TRBJ2-2
cdr3_nt: TGTGCCTGTTCGGGACATAGCACCGGGGAGCTGTTTTTT
cdr3_aa: CACSGHSTGELFF

clone_size: NA
d_call: NA
v_call: TRBV2
j_call: TRBJ2-2
cdr3_nt: TGTGCCAGCAGTTCCGGGACCCGCGGGGCCACCGGGGAGCTGTTTTTT
cdr3_aa: CASSSGTRGATGELFF

clone_size: few
d_call: TRBD1
v_call: TRBV6-5
j_call: TRBJ2-7
cdr3_nt: TGTGCCAGCTCCCAGTTGACAGGGGGTCGCGAGCAGTACTTC
cdr3_aa: CASSQLTGGREQYF

clone_size: NA
d_call: TRBD2
v_call: TRBV7-3
j_call: TRBJ2-3
cdr3_nt: TGTGCCAGCAGTACACATAGCGGGGGGGCTGGAAATACGCAGTATTTT
cdr3_aa: CASSTHSGGAGNTQYF

clone_size: few
d_call: TRBD2
v_call: TRBV5-4
j_call: TRBJ2-7
cdr3_nt: TGTGCCAGCAGCTTGCCTAGCGGGTACGAGCAGTACTTC
cdr3_aa: CASSLPSGYEQYF

clone_size: few
d_call: NA
v_call: TRBV5-8
j_call: TRBJ1-2
cdr3_nt: TGTGCCAGCAGCCTCGGACAGTATGGCTACACCTTC
cdr3_aa: CASSLGQYGYTF

clone_size: NA
d_call: NA
v_call: TRBV30
j_call: TRBJ2-7
cdr3_nt: TGTGCCTGGAGTGTCCTTCTCGAGCAGTACTTC
cdr3_aa: CAWSVLLEQYF

clone_size: NA
d_call: TRBD1
v_call: TRBV30
j_call: TRBJ1-6
cdr3_nt: TGTGCCTGGTTATCGGGACAGTATAATTCACCCCTCCACTTT
cdr3_aa: CAWLSGQYNSPLHF

clone_size: NA
d_call: TRBD1
v_call: TRBV6-1
j_call: TRBJ2-5
cdr3_nt: TGTGCCAGCAGTGAATCAAGGACAGGGAAAGAGACCCAGTACTTC
cdr3_aa: CASSESRTGKETQYF

clone_size: NA
d_call: NA
v_call: TRBV19
j_call: TRBJ1-3
cdr3_nt: TGTGCCAGTAGTATTTCAGGGTCTAGTCGGCAGACCATATATTTT
cdr3_aa: CASSISGSSRQTIYF